Following are 18 T cell receptor beta chains from one sample sequenced in a study of T cell responses to AZD1222 COVID-19 vaccine. Produced via immunoSEQ multiplex PCR; TCRdb's table is partial and in-frame only. This table holds 150,000 to 200,000 clones, 90% found once. This specimen was peripheral blood, taken on day 0 of AZD1222 vaccination. These receptor sequences come from an adult in good health.

The genes are TRBV10-3 and TRBJ2-7, with 11 nucleotides matching TRBD1. This CDR3 has 14 residues. Trimming removed 10 bases from V and 2 bases from J; junction bases left unmatched: 7. The germline gives CDR1 ENHRY, CDR2 SYGVKD. The CDR3 region is CATAPGQGAYEQYF. The CDR3 nucleotides are TGTGCCACTGCCCCGGGACAGGGGGCCTACGAGCAGTACTTC.

V is TRBV11-2 and J is TRBJ2-3; D might be TRBD2 (7 bases). The CDR3 has 16 amino acids. Germline CDR1 and CDR2: SGHAT and FQNNGV. Between the trimmed V and J ends, which lost 1 base and 2 bases, there was a span of 13 bases. The CDR3 DNA reads TGTGCCAGCAGCTTAGCGGGGGGCCTCCTCACAGATACGCAGTATTTT. Protein product: CASSLAGGLLTDTQYF.

In its sample, this clone was seen once. The chain is built from TRBV11-2 and TRBJ2-5; TRBD1 agrees at 7 bases. Germline values: CDR1 SGHAT, CDR2 FQNNGV. This CDR3 contains 17 residues. Trimming took 2 bases from V and 0 from J; bases not matched to a gene: 9. This chain's CDR3 is CASSLRGPTEYQETQYF. The CDR3, as DNA: TGTGCCAGCAGCTTAAGGGGGCCGACAGAGTACCAAGAGACCCAGTACTTC.

This chain uses TRBV30 with TRBJ1-2, with 8 bases fitting TRBD1. The CDR3 spans 12 residues. The V gene's germline CDR1 is GTSNPN and CDR2 SVGIG (reference sequence). J gave up 11 bases and V 0 bases, and 5 bases lay outside the gene matches. CDR3 residues: CAWSVDGQGYTF. The CDR3 DNA follows: TGTGCCTGGAGTGTAGACGGACAGGGATACACCTTC.

V usage is TRBV9 and J usage is TRBJ1-3; D ambiguous. The V gene's germline CDR1 is SGDLS and CDR2 YYNGEE. Trimming removed 3 bases at V and 4 bases at J, with 11 bases between. The CDR3 totals 14 residues. The CDR3 spells CASSERLLGNTIYF. The CDR3 nucleotides read TGTGCCAGCAGCGAACGACTGCTGGGAAACACCATATATTTT.

V and J are TRBV6-5 and TRBJ1-1; tentatively, D is TRBD1 (5 bases). There are 16 residues in the CDR3. In germline, CDR1 is MNHEY, CDR2 SVGAGI. The V end lost 0 bases, the J end lost 4 bases, and 15 bases lay between the germline ends. CDR3 amino acids: CASSYSNQGWGTEAFF. The CDR3 bases are TGTGCCAGCAGTTACTCGAATCAGGGCTGGGGCACTGAAGCTTTCTTT.

The chain links TRBV7-9 to TRBJ2-2, with 9 bases identical to TRBD1. The CDR3 has 15 residues. Losses at the gene ends were 6 bases for V and 5 bases for J; bases not matched to a gene: 7. CDR1 and CDR2 (germline): SEHNR, FQNEAQ (reference sequence). The CDR3 region is CASRAGQGITGELFF. CDR3 nucleotide sequence: TGTGCCAGCAGAGCGGGACAGGGAATAACCGGGGAGCTGTTTTTT.

The CDR3 sequence: CASRRGGRGTEAFF. The CDR3 DNA follows: TGTGCCAGCAGAAGAGGGGGCCGCGGCACTGAAGCTTTCTTT. The chain combines TRBV3-1 (or the pseudogene TRBV3-2) with TRBJ1-1; 7 bases map to TRBD1. The CDR3 consists of 14 residues. Germline CDR1 and CDR2: LGHDT and YNNKEL (reference sequence). V lost 6 bases, J lost 4 bases, and 8 bases stayed unmatched.

The V gene is TRBV9, the J gene TRBJ2-3; no reliable D call. Deletions cut 1 base from V and 6 bases from J, with 15 bases between. Per the germline V gene, CDR1 is SGDLS and CDR2 is YYNGEE. There are 15 residues in the CDR3. The CDR3, as DNA: TGTGCCAGCAGCGTATCCACACGGAGATTGGATACGCAGTATTTT. Amino acid sequence: CASSVSTRRLDTQYF.

The chain carries TRBV24-1 and TRBJ2-2; 11 bases agree with TRBD1. Germline-derived CDR1 and CDR2 are KGHDR and SFDVKD. The CDR3 spans 16 residues. V was pared by 4 bases and J by 3 bases, with 3 bases of the junction left unmatched. Here the CDR3 reads CATSETDRGHTGELFF. The CDR3 DNA is TGTGCCACCAGTGAGACGGACAGGGGGCACACCGGGGAGCTGTTTTTT.

The V gene is TRBV5-4, the J gene TRBJ1-1; D remains ambiguous. The CDR3 loop spans 13 amino acids. Trimming shortened V by 6 bases and J by 4 bases, and 13 bases separated the two germline ends. Germline V gene sequence: CDR1 SGHNT, CDR2 YYREEE (reference sequence). The CDR3 protein is CASIFPGGTEAFF. CDR3 DNA sequence: TGTGCCAGCATTTTTCCGGGTGGCACTGAAGCTTTCTTT.

The J gene is TRBJ1-1, the V gene TRBV6-5, with a weak D call TRBD1 (5 bases). This CDR3 has 15 amino acids. Germline lookup yields CDR1 MNHEY and CDR2 SVGAGI. Trimming removed 6 bases from V and 0 bases from J, with 14 bases in between. In DNA form, the CDR3 reads TGTGCCAGCAGACCTACGGGACTTATGAACACTGAAGCTTTCTTT. Translated, it gives CASRPTGLMNTEAFF.

This sequence joins TRBV5-4 and TRBJ1-2, with 8 bases matching TRBD1. The CDR3 is made up of 14 amino acids. Germline CDR1 SGHNT, CDR2 YYREEE (reference sequence). With 4 bases clipped from V and 2 bases from J, the junction kept 4 bases outside the gene matches. The CDR3 is CASSPGQGNYGYTF. The CDR3 coding sequence is TGTGCCAGCAGCCCCGGACAGGGAAACTATGGCTACACCTTC.

The chain combines TRBV19 with TRBJ1-4; no definite D call. Germline loops: CDR1 LNHDA, CDR2 SQIVND (reference sequence). CDR3 length: 14 residues. The V and J ends lost 5 bases and 0 bases respectively, with 7 bases between them. CDR3 sequence: CASSPTATNEKLFF. The CDR3 DNA is TGTGCCAGTAGTCCGACCGCAACTAATGAAAAACTGTTTTTT.

The chain links TRBV28 to TRBJ1-5, with TRBD1 as a possible D gene (5 bases). V lost 2 bases and J 6 bases, leaving 11 bases between the germline ends. Per germline, CDR1 MDHEN and CDR2 SYDVKM. The CDR3 loop spans 14 amino acids. CDR3 in DNA: TGTGCCAGCAGTTTAACAGGCGGGGTTCAGCCCCAGCATTTT. Translation gives CASSLTGGVQPQHF.

The chain has TRBV19 and TRBJ1-1; maybe TRBD1 (5 bases). The CDR3 length is 13 residues. V was cut by 7 bases and J by 5 bases, with 14 bases left in between. The germline gives CDR1 LNHDA, CDR2 SQIVND (reference sequence). CDR3 sequence: CASISAGGTEAFF. CDR3 DNA: TGTGCCAGTATCTCCGCCGGGGGGACTGAAGCTTTCTTT.

The genes are TRBV7-9 and TRBJ1-2; TRBD1 is a possible D gene (5 bases). Per the germline V gene, CDR1 is SEHNR and CDR2 is FQNEAQ (reference sequence). V lost 3 bases to trimming and J lost 8 bases, with 10 bases between them. The CDR3 loop spans 12 amino acids. CDR3 amino acids: CASSLGEAGYTF. CDR3 DNA sequence: TGTGCCAGCAGCTTGGGGGAAGCAGGCTACACCTTC.

The V and J genes are TRBV5-6 and TRBJ2-3; TRBD2 matches at 9 bases. V lost 1 base, J lost 5 bases, and 8 bases stayed unmatched. The germline V gene encodes CDR1 SGHDT and CDR2 YYEEEE. The CDR3 spans 16 residues. This CDR3 is CASSLISGGYVDTQYF. DNA of the CDR3: TGTGCCAGCAGCTTGATCAGCGGGGGGTATGTAGATACGCAGTATTTT.